Below, 10 T cell receptor beta chains from the same sample are listed, as sequenced in a study of vaccination and CD4 T cells after COVID-19 (dated by TCRdb to 2022 to 2024). The sample's treatment or condition label, decoded: approximately 9-day PBMC culture with coronavirus spike peptide pools or control peptides (ViraFEST assay). Which antigens these TCRs recognize remains unknown. Libraries were constructed by PCR. The instrument was an Illumina iSeq 100. At the Johns Hopkins FTIC core, DNA from the cultured CD4+ T cells underwent TCR sequencing with the Oncomine TCR Beta short-read assay. In TCRdb, the public reads were trimmed at Q25 with fastp and aligned with MiXCR, with productive beta chains retained. Every entry covers one CDR3 protein and lists the most common genes and DNA from its rows. This sample comprises 14,000 or so distinct CDR3 sequences, less than 30% of them detected only once. The ten largest clones represent about 20% of the sample.

The source material was cultured CD4+ T cells from blood. Every receptor here comes from a human donor with COVID-19.

The DNA of the CDR3 is TGTGCCAGCAGCTTTTTACAGGTAATGAACACTGAAGCTTTCTTT. Amino acid sequence: CASSFLQVMNTEAFF. The chain is built from TRBV5-8 and TRBJ1-1; weak D call: TRBD1 (5 bases). Between the trimmed V and J ends, which lost 2 bases and 0 bases, there was a span of 11 bases. Germline assignment: CDR1 SGHTS and CDR2 YDEGEE. The CDR3 runs to 15 residues.

The chain employs TRBV6-1 and TRBJ1-5; no clear D gene. The CDR3 totals 16 residues. With 2 bases removed from V and 3 bases from J, the gap between germline ends came to 14 bases. Germline V gene lookup returns CDR1 MNHNS and CDR2 SASEGT. CDR3 in amino acids: CASSELSETLNQPQHF. The CDR3 DNA reads TGTGCCAGCAGTGAACTTAGCGAAACACTCAATCAGCCCCAGCATTTT.

This rearrangement joins TRBV4-1 to TRBJ2-3; D is unclear. The CDR3 has 13 residues. Germline lookup yields CDR1 MGHRA and CDR2 YSYEKL. Deletions cut 4 bases from V and 7 bases from J, with 12 bases between. CDR3 in amino acids: CASSPLDPNTQYF. CDR3 in DNA: TGCGCCAGCAGCCCCCTCGATCCGAATACGCAGTATTTT.

This clonotype occurred a few times. The chain combines TRBV25-1 with TRBJ1-2; no clear D gene. V was trimmed by 4 bases and J by 0 bases, leaving 6 bases between them. This CDR3 comprises 13 residues. Germline V lookup: CDR1 MGHDK, CDR2 SYGVNS. The chain's CDR3 is CASSATANYGYTF. For the CDR3, the DNA is TGTGCCAGCAGTGCCACCGCTAACTATGGCTACACCTTC.

V and J are TRBV5-6 and TRBJ2-5; D assignment may be TRBD1 or TRBD2 (5 bases each). Trimming cost V 0 bases and J 5 bases, with 14 bases left between them. CDR1 SGHDT and CDR2 YYEEEE come from the germline V gene. The CDR3 runs 15 residues. CDR3: CASSLDVGRGETQYF. CDR3 DNA sequence: TGTGCCAGCAGCTTGGATGTGGGGCGCGGGGAGACCCAGTACTTC.

The gene calls are TRBV18 and TRBJ2-7; 7 bases align to TRBD1. The junction had 5 bases not matched to a gene; V was cut back by 6 bases and J by 6 bases. Germline CDR1 KGHSH, CDR2 LQKENI. The CDR3 has 12 residues. This chain's CDR3 is CASSQQGFEQYF. DNA of the CDR3: TGTGCCAGCTCCCAACAGGGGTTCGAGCAGTACTTC.

J is TRBJ2-1 and V is TRBV7-9, with 9 bases identical to TRBD1. V gave up 1 base and J gave up 4 bases; unmatched junction bases: 2. The CDR3 sequence is 15 residues long. CDR1 and CDR2 (germline): SEHNR, FQNEAQ (reference sequence). The CDR3 DNA sequence: TGTGCCAGCAGCTTAGGGGACAGGGAATACAATGAGCAGTTCTTC. It specifies CASSLGDREYNEQFF.

This clonotype was found a few times. The chain uses TRBV6-2 or TRBV6-3 and TRBJ2-1; D ambiguous. The CDR3 length is 11 residues. Germline V gene data show CDR1 as MNHEY and CDR2 as SVGEGT. Trimming shortened V by 7 bases and J by 9 bases, and 10 bases separated the two germline ends. The CDR3 DNA follows: TGTGCCAGCACCCAGCGAAGTGAGCAGTTCTTC. Translation: CASTQRSEQFF.

The rearrangement uses TRBV11-1 and TRBJ1-1, with no clear D. The germline gives CDR1 SGHAT, CDR2 FQDESV (reference sequence). V gave up 3 bases and J gave up 3 bases, with 11 bases separating them. The CDR3 totals 14 residues. CDR3: CASSFRGGYTEAFF. The CDR3 coding sequence is TGTGCCAGCAGCTTTAGAGGAGGGTACACTGAAGCTTTCTTT.

This clonotype turned up a few times. J is TRBJ2-7 and V is TRBV12-3 or TRBV12-4; 7 bases line up with TRBD1. This CDR3 is built from 15 residues. After removal of 5 bases from V and 6 bases from J, the junction contained 13 bases not matched to a gene. The CDR3 loop reads CASSLGTAVFPEQYF. The CDR3 DNA follows: TGTGCCAGCAGTCTTGGGACAGCGGTTTTCCCCGAGCAGTACTTC.